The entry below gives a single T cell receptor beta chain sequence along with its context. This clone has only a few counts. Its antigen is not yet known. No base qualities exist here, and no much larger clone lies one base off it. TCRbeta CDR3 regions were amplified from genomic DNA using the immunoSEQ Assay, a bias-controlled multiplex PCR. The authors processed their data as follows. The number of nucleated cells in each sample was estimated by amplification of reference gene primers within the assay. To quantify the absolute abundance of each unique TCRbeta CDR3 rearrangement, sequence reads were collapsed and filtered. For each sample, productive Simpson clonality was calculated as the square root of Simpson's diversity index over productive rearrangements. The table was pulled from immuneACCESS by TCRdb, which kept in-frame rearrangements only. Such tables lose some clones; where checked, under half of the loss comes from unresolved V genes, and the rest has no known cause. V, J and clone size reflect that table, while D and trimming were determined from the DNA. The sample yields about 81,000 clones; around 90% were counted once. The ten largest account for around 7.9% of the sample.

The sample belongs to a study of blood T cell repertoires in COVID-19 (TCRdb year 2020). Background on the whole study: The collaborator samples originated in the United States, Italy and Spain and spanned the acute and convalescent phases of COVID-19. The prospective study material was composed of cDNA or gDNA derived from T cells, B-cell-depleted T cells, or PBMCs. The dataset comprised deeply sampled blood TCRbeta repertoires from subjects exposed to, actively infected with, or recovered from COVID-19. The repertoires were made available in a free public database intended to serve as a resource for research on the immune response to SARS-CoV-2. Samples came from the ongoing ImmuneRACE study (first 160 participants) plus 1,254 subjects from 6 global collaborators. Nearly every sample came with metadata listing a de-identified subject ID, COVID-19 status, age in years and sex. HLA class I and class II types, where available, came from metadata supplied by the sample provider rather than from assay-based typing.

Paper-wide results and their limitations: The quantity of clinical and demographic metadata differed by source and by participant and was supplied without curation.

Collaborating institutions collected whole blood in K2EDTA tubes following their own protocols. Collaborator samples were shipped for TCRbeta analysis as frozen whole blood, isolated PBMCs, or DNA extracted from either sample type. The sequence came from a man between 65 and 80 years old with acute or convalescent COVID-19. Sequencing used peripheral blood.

This receptor carries the CDR3 CASKGGSSYNEQFF. At the DNA level, the sequence is TGTGCCAGCAAAGGGGGTAGCTCCTACAATGAGCAGTTCTTC. The chain is encoded by TRBV28 joined to TRBJ2-1; matching of 6 bases hints at TRBD1 as the D gene. Including cysteine and phenylalanine, the CDR3 has 14 amino acids. Only CDR3 DNA remains: 42 bases, in frame from the first base. The germline V gene provides CDR1 MDHEN and CDR2 SYDVKM. Trimming removed 7 bases from V and 0 bases from J, leaving 10 bases between the germline ends.